Below, 9 T cell receptor beta chains from the same sample are listed, as sequenced in a study of CD8+CD57+ T cells in acquired aplastic anemia. TCR beta VDJ and CDR3 profiling used genomic DNA as template. MiXCR, applied by TCRdb to the reads, yields one record per CDR3 protein. The sample shows under 150,000 distinct CDR3 sequences, around two fifths of them seen only once. Sequenced input: sorted CD4+, CD8+, or CD8+CD57+ T cells (not recorded which) from PBMCs. Every receptor here comes from a human donor in good health, serving as a control.

The chain is built from TRBV2 and TRBJ1-1, with D unclear. Trimming removed 3 bases from V and 12 bases from J, with 5 bases in between. Germline CDR1 reads SNHLY; CDR2 reads FYNNEI. This CDR3 region has 9 residues. The CDR3 reads CASSEKSFF. In DNA form, the CDR3 reads TGTGCCAGCAGTGAGAAGTCTTTCTTT.

This clonotype appeared many times. The chain couples TRBV20-1 to TRBJ2-1, with 9 bases lining up with TRBD2. Per germline, CDR1 DFQATT and CDR2 SNEGSKA (reference sequence). The V gene end was trimmed by 5 bases and the J gene end by 0 bases; junction bases not matched to a gene: 14. CDR3 length: 18 residues. The CDR3 DNA reads TGCAGTGCTTTAGGACTAGCGTTTTCCGAGGCCTCCTACAATGAGCAGTTCTTC. The encoded protein is CSALGLAFSEASYNEQFF.

This clonotype was counted many times. J is TRBJ2-7 and V is TRBV3-1, with D possibly TRBD1 on 7 matching bases. This CDR3 region has 13 residues. In germline, CDR1 is LGHDT, CDR2 YNNKEL (reference sequence). Trimming took off 6 bases at V and 7 bases at J, with 16 bases between the two ends. This CDR3 is CASSQGGLWEQYF. CDR3 nucleotides: TGTGCCAGCAGTCAGGGGGGTCTTTGGGAGCAGTACTTC.

In nucleotides, the CDR3 is TGCGCCAGCAGCCCCAGGATGGGGGCCGGGACTGAAGCTTTCTTT. Encoded protein: CASSPRMGAGTEAFF. The chain recombines TRBV5-1 with TRBJ1-1; perhaps TRBD1 as D (6 bases). Germline CDR1 and CDR2: SGHRS and YFSETQ. The V and J ends lost 4 bases and 5 bases respectively, with 18 bases between them. The length of the CDR3 is 15 residues. Variable domain in full (rest from reference TRBV5-1 and TRBJ1-1): KAGVTQTPRYLIKTRGQQVTLSCSPISGHRSVSWYQQTPGQGLQFLFEYFSETQRNKGNFPGRFSGRQFSNSRSEMNVSTLELGDSALYLCASSPRMGAGTEAFFGQGTRLTVV.

The chain couples TRBV24-1 to TRBJ2-3; no definite D call. Looked up from germline, CDR1 is KGHDR and CDR2 is SFDVKD. This CDR3 is 13 amino acids long. Trimming left V 6 bases short and J 7 bases short, with 13 bases between. CDR3 sequence (DNA): TGTGCCACCAGTCGCAGCTCCAGTCATACGCAGTATTTT. This encodes CATSRSSSHTQYF.

V usage is TRBV7-2 and J usage is TRBJ1-6; D is uncertain. Germline values: CDR1 SGHTA, CDR2 FQGNSA. This CDR3 has 14 residues. Trimming took off 1 base at V and 8 bases at J, with 9 bases between the two ends. The CDR3 nucleotides read TGTGCCAGCAGCTTAGGCCAGCACCATTCACCCCTCCACTTT. This sequence encodes CASSLGQHHSPLHF.

Regarding this clonotype: With a much larger clone just one base away, this may be a read error. The chain has TRBV20-1 and TRBJ1-1; D gene uncertain. Germline CDR1 is DFQATT and CDR2 is SNEGSKA (reference sequence). The CDR3 is 17 amino acids. Here the CDR3 DNA reads TGTAGTGCTAGAGGCTCCCGTCAAGGAGGAATGAGCACTGAAGCTTTCTTT. This gives the protein CSARGSRQGGMSTEAFF.

Concerning this clonotype itself: One base away lies a much larger clone, so this may be a sequencing read error. The gene calls are TRBV12-3 or TRBV12-4 and TRBJ2-1; 12 bases are a match to TRBD2. The CDR3 is 15 residues long. V was pared by 8 bases and J by 5 bases, with 7 bases of the junction left unmatched. The CDR3 region has the DNA TGTGCCAGCGATCGACTAGCGGGGGACAACAATGAGCAGTTCTTC. It is translated as CASDRLAGDNNEQFF.

This clonotype was detected many times. The chain has TRBV10-3 and TRBJ1-1, with TRBD1 matching over 10 bases. Germline V gene data show CDR1 as ENHRY and CDR2 as SYGVKD. The CDR3 spans 15 residues. Unmatched junction bases numbered 9, after V lost 6 bases and J lost 5 bases. CDR3 coding DNA: TGTGCCATCAGCGGACAGGGGGTGAAGAATACTGAAGCTTTCTTT. Translation gives CAISGQGVKNTEAFF.